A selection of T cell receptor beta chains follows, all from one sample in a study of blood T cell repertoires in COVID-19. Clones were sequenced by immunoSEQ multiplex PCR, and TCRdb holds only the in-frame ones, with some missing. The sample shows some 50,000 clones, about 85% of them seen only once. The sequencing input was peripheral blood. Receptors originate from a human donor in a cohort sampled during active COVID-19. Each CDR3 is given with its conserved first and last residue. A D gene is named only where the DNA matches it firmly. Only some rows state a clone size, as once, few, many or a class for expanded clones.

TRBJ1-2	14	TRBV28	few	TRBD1	CASSPGQGDRGYTF	TGTGCCAGCAGCCCCGGACAGGGGGATCGAGGCTACACCTTC
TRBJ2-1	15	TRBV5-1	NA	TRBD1	CASKPWDSSYNEQFF	TGCGCCAGCAAGCCCTGGGACAGCTCCTACAATGAGCAGTTCTTC
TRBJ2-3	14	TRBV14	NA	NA	CASSQVLSTDTQYF	TGTGCCAGCAGCCAAGTACTAAGCACAGATACGCAGTATTTT
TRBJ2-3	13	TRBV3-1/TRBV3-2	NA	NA	CASSLLTTDTQYF	TGTGCCAGCAGCCTACTCACCACAGATACGCAGTATTTT
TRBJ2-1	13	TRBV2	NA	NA	CASSGQGMGEQFF	TGTGCCAGCAGTGGGCAGGGGATGGGTGAGCAGTTCTTC
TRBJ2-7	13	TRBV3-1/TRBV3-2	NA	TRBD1	CASSQGTGYEQYF	TGTGCCAGCAGCCAAGGGACAGGCTACGAGCAGTACTTC
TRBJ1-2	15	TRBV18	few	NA	CASSHRDLGFHGYTF	TGTGCCAGCTCGCACCGGGACTTGGGATTCCATGGCTACACCTTC
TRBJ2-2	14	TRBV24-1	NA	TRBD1	CATSGTGRTGELFF	TGTGCCACCAGCGGGACAGGGCGCACCGGGGAGCTGTTTTTT
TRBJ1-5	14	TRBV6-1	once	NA	CASSEVVGRQPQHF	TGTGCCAGCAGTGAAGTGGTCGGGAGGCAGCCCCAGCATTTT
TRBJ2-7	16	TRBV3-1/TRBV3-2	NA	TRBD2	CASSQMQTSGSGEQYF	TGTGCCAGCAGCCAAATGCAGACTAGCGGGAGTGGCGAGCAGTACTTC
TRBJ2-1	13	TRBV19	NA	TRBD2	CASSGPGLADSFF	TGTGCCAGTAGCGGACCGGGACTAGCGGATTCGTTCTTC
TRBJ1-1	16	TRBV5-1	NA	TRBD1	CASSRTVGTGGTEAFF	TGCGCCAGCAGCCGAACCGTTGGGACAGGGGGCACTGAAGCTTTCTTT
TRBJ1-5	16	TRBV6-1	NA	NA	CASSETRFGSNQPQHF	TGTGCCAGCAGTGAAACCAGGTTTGGGAGCAATCAGCCCCAGCATTTT
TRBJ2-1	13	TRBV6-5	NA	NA	CASSHGHNNEQFF	TGTGCCAGCAGCCATGGACACAACAATGAGCAGTTCTTC
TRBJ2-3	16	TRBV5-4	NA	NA	CASSLALGQTRDTQYF	TGTGCCAGCAGCTTGGCCTTAGGACAGACAAGAGATACGCAGTATTTT
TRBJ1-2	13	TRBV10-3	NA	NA	CACAGDLHYGYTF	TGTGCATGCGCGGGGGATCTCCACTATGGCTACACCTTC